One sample yielded the 28 T cell receptor beta chains listed below, sequenced in a study of blood T cell repertoires in COVID-19. Sequencing was performed with immunoSEQ multiplex PCR; in TCRdb, only in-frame clones are kept and a portion is missing. The sample has more than 100,000 clones, more than 75% seen once; the top ten hold 25% to 35%. The specimen was peripheral blood. All receptors derive from a woman between 65 and 79 years old with acute or convalescent COVID-19.

The gene calls are TRBV5-1 and TRBJ2-3; TRBD2 matches 9 bases. Germline CDR1 is SGHRS and CDR2 is YFSETQ. V dropped 0 bases and J dropped 6; count of bases not matched to a gene: 8. The CDR3 runs to 16 residues. The CDR3 loop reads CASSLGSGGPGDTQYF. The DNA for the CDR3 is TGCGCCAGCAGCTTGGGTAGCGGGGGACCGGGGGATACGCAGTATTTT.

V and J are TRBV9 and TRBJ2-5, with 7 bases fitting TRBD1. CDR1 and CDR2 (germline): SGDLS, YYNGEE. The CDR3 is made up of 14 amino acids. V lost 3 bases and J lost 3; bases outside the gene matches: 5. The CDR3 sequence is CASSAQQGKETQYF. In DNA, the CDR3 is TGTGCCAGCAGCGCTCAACAGGGGAAAGAGACCCAGTACTTC.

The chain has TRBV2 and TRBJ2-5, with D possibly being TRBD2 (6 bases). CDR1 is SNHLY and CDR2 is FYNNEI in the germline V gene. V dropped 6 bases and J dropped 9 bases, with 23 bases sitting between them. The CDR3 has 15 residues. CDR3 in DNA: TGTGCCAGCAGGTTGGGGACTCCCACTTTAGGGTCCCAGTACTTC. Its translation is CASRLGTPTLGSQYF.

The genes are TRBV4-1 and TRBJ2-5, with 7 bases fitting TRBD2. Germline values: CDR1 MGHRA, CDR2 YSYEKL. The V gene end was trimmed by 8 bases and the J gene end by 2 bases; junction bases not matched to a gene: 5. The CDR3 runs 13 residues. The CDR3 coding sequence is TGCGCCAGCGGGAGGGGAACACAAGAGACCCAGTACTTC. Protein sequence: CASGRGTQETQYF.

This clone was recorded a few times. This chain connects TRBV28 to TRBJ1-1; D unresolved. The CDR3 has 21 amino acids. Germline assignment: CDR1 MDHEN and CDR2 SYDVKM. The V and J ends lost 5 bases and 1 base respectively, with 32 bases between them. Here the CDR3 DNA reads TGTGCCAGCAGTCCGCCCCCGGACTTAGCGCGCCGTAGAATTCAGAACACTGAAGCTTTCTTT. Translation gives CASSPPPDLARRRIQNTEAFF. Looking up the rest from reference TRBV28 and TRBJ1-1 gives the full variable domain: DVKVTQSSRYLVKRTGEKVFLECVQDMDHENMFWYRQDPGLGLRLIYFSYDVKMKEKGDIPEGYSVSREKKERFSLILESASTNQTSMYLCASSPPPDLARRRIQNTEAFFGQGTRLTVV.

This chain connects TRBV6-1 to TRBJ2-7; D is ambiguous. The length of the CDR3 is 13 residues. V shed 2 bases and J shed 0 bases, with 5 bases lying between them. Germline CDR1 MNHNS, CDR2 SASEGT. Here the CDR3 DNA reads TGTGCCAGCAGTGAACAGGCCTCCTACGAGCAGTACTTC. Protein: CASSEQASYEQYF.

This chain links TRBV3-1 (or the pseudogene TRBV3-2) with TRBJ1-1; 7 bases fit TRBD1. Germline CDR1 and CDR2: LGHDT and YNNKEL (reference sequence). Unmatched junction bases numbered 7, after V lost 2 bases and J lost 10 bases. This CDR3 has 13 residues. The CDR3 nucleotides are TGTGCCAGCAGCCAATTACAGGGGTGGGGAGCTTTCTTT. This codes for CASSQLQGWGAFF.

The V and J genes are TRBV30 and TRBJ2-3; TRBD2 might be the D (5 bases). The V and J ends lost 0 bases and 3 bases respectively, with 13 bases between them. Germline CDR1 is GTSNPN and CDR2 is SVGIG (reference sequence). CDR3 size: 15 residues. CDR3 sequence reads: CAWSVSRVVTDTQYF. The DNA of the CDR3 is TGTGCCTGGAGTGTCTCGAGGGTTGTGACAGATACGCAGTATTTT.

The chain uses TRBV4-2 and TRBJ1-2; tentatively, D is TRBD1 (6 bases). Germline V gene lookup returns CDR1 LGHNA and CDR2 YNFKEQ. CDR3 size: 16 residues. Between the trimmed V and J ends, which lost 1 base and 3 bases, there was a span of 15 bases. The CDR3 DNA sequence: TGTGCCAGCAGCCAAGGCACGGGGGGCGTCGACTATGGCTACACCTTC. Translated: CASSQGTGGVDYGYTF.

This chain connects TRBV12-5 to TRBJ2-2, with 7 positions matching TRBD1. V lost 3 bases and J lost 5; bases outside the gene matches: 9. The CDR3 is 16 amino acids. Germline assignment: CDR1 LGHNT and CDR2 FRNRAP. CDR3 DNA sequence: TGTGCTAGTGGTTTCACCGGGACAGTGCCTACCGGGGAGCTGTTTTTT. This encodes CASGFTGTVPTGELFF.

This clone has just a few counts. The gene calls are TRBV5-1 and TRBJ2-5; possibly TRBD1 for D (6 bases). Trimming stripped 0 bases from V and 3 bases from J, with 21 bases between. In germline, CDR1 is SGHRS, CDR2 YFSETQ. This CDR3 has 18 amino acids. The CDR3 loop reads CASSLEVSAGAAKETQYF. CDR3 nucleotide sequence: TGCGCCAGCAGCTTGGAGGTGTCGGCAGGGGCGGCGAAAGAGACCCAGTACTTC.

The chain links TRBV15 to TRBJ1-5, with 7 bases that match TRBD1. Germline CDR1 is LNHNV and CDR2 is YYDKDF (reference sequence). This CDR3 has 16 residues. V trimming: 3 bases; J trimming: 4 bases; junction bases outside the gene matches: 9. This CDR3 is CATSSPGQAKNQPQHF. DNA of the CDR3: TGTGCCACCAGCAGCCCAGGACAGGCCAAAAATCAGCCCCAGCATTTT.

The chain uses TRBV11-1 and TRBJ2-1, with 8 bases that match TRBD1. After removal of 0 bases from V and 3 bases from J, the junction contained 4 bases not matched to a gene. The germline V gene encodes CDR1 SGHAT and CDR2 FQDESV (reference sequence). The CDR3 contains 16 residues. Written as DNA, the CDR3 is TGTGCCAGCAGCTTAGCGGCGGGACAGGTCTACAATGAGCAGTTCTTC. It yields the protein CASSLAAGQVYNEQFF.

V is TRBV6-2 or TRBV6-3 and J is TRBJ1-1; possibly TRBD1 for D (6 bases). The V end lost 0 bases, the J end lost 7 bases, and 15 bases lay between the germline ends. CDR3 length: 15 amino acids. Germline CDR1 reads MNHEY; CDR2 reads SVGEGT. The CDR3 region is CASSYSRGNRNEAFF. CDR3 nucleotides: TGTGCCAGCAGTTACTCGAGGGGGAACCGGAATGAAGCTTTCTTT.

This chain uses TRBV11-2 with TRBJ2-7, with TRBD1 as a possible D gene (5 bases). This CDR3 contains 18 residues. Germline V gene data show CDR1 as SGHAT and CDR2 as FQNNGV. V lost 0 bases, J lost 1 base, and 19 bases lay in between. The CDR3 DNA is TGTGCCAGCAGCTTAGAAGGAAGGCTCAGGGCTCCATCCTACGAGCAGTACTTC. This sequence encodes CASSLEGRLRAPSYEQYF.

The chain has TRBV7-3 and TRBJ1-2; D gene uncertain. The CDR3 sequence is 16 residues long. In germline, CDR1 is SGHTA, CDR2 FQGTGA. Between the trimmed V and J ends, which lost 4 bases and 4 bases, there was a span of 19 bases. Written as DNA, the CDR3 is TGTGCCAGCAGCTCCGCCGGAGGGCGGGGAGGCTATGGCTACACCTTC. Its protein product is CASSSAGGRGGYGYTF.

The gene calls are TRBV3-1 (or the pseudogene TRBV3-2) and TRBJ2-6; D is uncertain. V lost 0 bases and J lost 1, with 7 bases in between. The germline V gene encodes CDR1 LGHDT and CDR2 YNNKEL (reference sequence). This CDR3 has 16 residues. DNA of the CDR3: TGTGCCAGCAGCCAAGATGTCAGATCTGGGGCCAACGTCCTGACTTTC. This sequence encodes CASSQDVRSGANVLTF.

CDR3 nucleotide sequence: TGTGCCAGCAGTTCTCTACAGGGGTGGACTGAAGCTTTCTTT. Its translation: CASSSLQGWTEAFF. This chain uses TRBV27 with TRBJ1-1; 7 bases line up with TRBD1. Losses at the gene ends were 4 bases for V and 5 bases for J; bases not matched to a gene: 7. The CDR3 extends over 14 amino acids. Germline-derived CDR1 and CDR2 are MNHEY and SMNVEV (reference sequence).

V is TRBV4-1 and J is TRBJ1-1; a possible D gene is TRBD1 (5 bases). This CDR3 region has 14 residues. The V end lost 3 bases, the J end lost 4 bases, and 12 bases lay between the germline ends. Germline V gene data show CDR1 as MGHRA and CDR2 as YSYEKL. The CDR3 loop is CASSQGREFTEAFF. Here the CDR3 DNA reads TGCGCCAGCAGCCAGGGGCGGGAATTCACTGAAGCTTTCTTT.

The chain joins TRBV19 to TRBJ2-2, with D possibly TRBD1 on 5 matching bases. CDR3 length equals 14 residues. Trimming left V 5 bases short and J 6 bases short, with 13 bases between. Germline V gene lookup returns CDR1 LNHDA and CDR2 SQIVND (reference sequence). The CDR3 loop is CASSPVGVSGELFF. In DNA, the CDR3 is TGTGCCAGTAGTCCCGTAGGGGTCTCCGGGGAGCTGTTTTTT.

The rearrangement links TRBV19 to TRBJ2-3; 7 bases line up with TRBD1. The CDR3 length is 19 residues. Trimming took 11 bases from V and 2 from J; bases not matched to a gene: 25. The germline V gene has CDR1 LNHDA and CDR2 SQIVND (reference sequence). The CDR3 spells CAGPRDSCIGPGTTDTQYF. As DNA, the CDR3 is TGTGCCGGCCCCCGGGACAGTTGCATCGGGCCGGGAACCACAGATACGCAGTATTTT. Based on the CDR3 plus reference TRBV19 and TRBJ2-3, the full variable domain is DGGITQSPKYLFRKEGQNVTLSCEQNLNHDAMYWYRQDPGQGLRLIYYSQIVNDFQKGDIAEGYSVSREKKESFPLTVTSAQKNPTAFYLCAGPRDSCIGPGTTDTQYFGPGTRLTVL.

The V and J genes are TRBV19 and TRBJ2-7, with a tentative D call TRBD1 (6 bases). The CDR3 has 15 residues. Germline values: CDR1 LNHDA, CDR2 SQIVND (reference sequence). Trimming removed 4 bases at V and 4 bases at J, with 17 bases between. In DNA, the CDR3 is TGTGCCAGTAGTAGATCCGGGACAATAACGTACGAGCAGTACTTC. This gives the protein CASSRSGTITYEQYF.

CDR3 amino acids: CSVPGGGVGSPLHF. CDR3 coding DNA: TGCAGCGTCCCAGGGGGTGGGGTTGGATCACCCCTCCACTTT. This chain uses TRBV29-1 with TRBJ1-6, with 7 nucleotides matching TRBD1. Losses at the gene ends were 6 bases for V and 10 bases for J; bases not matched to a gene: 12. Germline CDR1 reads SQVTM; CDR2 reads ANQGSEA. The CDR3 length is 14 residues.

There are many counts of this clone. CDR3 DNA sequence: TGTGCCAGCAGTTACCGACAGGGGGTTGTTCTGTTCTTC. Translating it yields CASSYRQGVVLFF. The V gene is TRBV6-5, the J gene TRBJ2-1, with 9 bases that match TRBD1. This CDR3 has 13 amino acids. V dropped 2 bases and J dropped 15; count of bases not matched to a gene: 8. CDR1 and CDR2 (germline): MNHEY, SVGAGI.

The genes are TRBV5-4 and TRBJ2-7; 7 nucleotides match TRBD1. The CDR3 runs to 14 residues. CDR1 SGHNT and CDR2 YYREEE come from the germline V gene (reference sequence). Trimming at V came to 5 bases and at J to 0 bases, leaving 5 bases not matched to a gene. As DNA, the CDR3 is TGTGCCAGCAGGGCCGGGACAGACTCCTACGAGCAGTACTTC. As protein: CASRAGTDSYEQYF.

The genes are TRBV29-1 and TRBJ1-1, with 9 bases matching TRBD1. The trim removed 7 bases at V and 1 base at J, leaving 4 bases unmatched. This CDR3 comprises 13 residues. Germline V CDR1 and CDR2: SQVTM, ANQGSEA. The CDR3 loop reads CSGRTGENTEAFF. The CDR3 nucleotides read TGCAGCGGCCGGACAGGGGAGAACACTGAAGCTTTCTTT. The full variable domain, rest sourced from reference TRBV29-1 and TRBJ1-1, is SAVISQKPSRDICQRGTSLTIQCQVDSQVTMMFWYRQQPGQSLTLIATANQGSEATYESGFVIDKFPISRPNLTFSTLTVSNMSPEDSSIYLCSGRTGENTEAFFGQGTRLTVV.

The chain couples TRBV7-9 to TRBJ2-7; TRBD2 might be the D (6 bases). Germline CDR1 is SEHNR and CDR2 is FQNEAQ (reference sequence). Trimming took off 7 bases at V and 8 bases at J, with 18 bases between the two ends. The CDR3 runs 13 residues. CDR3 DNA sequence: TGTGCCAGCAACGTAGAGTGGGGGGAGAAGCAGTACTTC. Translation gives CASNVEWGEKQYF.

The chain links TRBV7-2 to TRBJ2-1; possibly TRBD1 for D (7 bases). The CDR3 is 15 residues long. Trimming removed 1 base at V and 4 bases at J, with 11 bases between. CDR1 is SGHTA, CDR2 FQGNSA, per germline. CDR3 protein: CASSLGRGAYNEQFF. CDR3 sequence (DNA): TGTGCCAGCAGCTTAGGCAGGGGGGCTTACAATGAGCAGTTCTTC.